These 19 T cell receptor beta chains originate from one sample sequenced in a study of blood T cell repertoires in COVID-19. Produced via immunoSEQ multiplex PCR; TCRdb's table is partial and in-frame only. The sample carries fewer than 70,000 clones, over 75% recorded once. The sequencing sample was made of peripheral blood. These receptors all come from a man aged 55 to 70 with active or convalescent COVID-19.

The genes are TRBV14 and TRBJ1-4, with D uncertain. The CDR3 contains 15 residues. Trimming stripped 4 bases from V and 3 bases from J, with 12 bases between. Germline CDR1 SGHDN, CDR2 FVKESK. CDR3 amino acids: CASSRRGLPNEKLFF. Written as DNA, the CDR3 is TGTGCCAGCAGCCGACGAGGGCTACCTAATGAAAAACTGTTTTTT.

The V gene is TRBV7-2, the J gene TRBJ1-4; TRBD1 might be the D (5 bases). The ends were cut back, 1 base at V and 5 bases at J, with 11 bases in the middle. This CDR3 is 15 amino acids long. CDR1 SGHTA and CDR2 FQGNSA come from the germline V gene. The CDR3, as DNA: TGTGCCAGCAGCTTAGTCAGGGTCCGGAATGAAAAACTGTTTTTT. It yields the protein CASSLVRVRNEKLFF. The full variable domain, with the rest looked up from reference TRBV7-2 and TRBJ1-4, is GAGVSQSPSNKVTEKGKDVELRCDPISGHTALYWYRQSLGQGLEFLIYFQGNSAPDKSGLPSDRFSAERTGGSVSTLTIQRTQQEDSAVYLCASSLVRVRNEKLFFGSGTQLSVL.

CDR3 residues: CASSLGLGVDTEAFF. CDR3 bases: TGTGCCAGCAGCTTGGGGCTCGGGGTAGACACTGAAGCTTTCTTT. V usage is TRBV5-6 and J usage is TRBJ1-1; D gene unclear. Between the trimmed V and J ends, which lost 0 bases and 3 bases, there was a span of 12 bases. Germline values: CDR1 SGHDT, CDR2 YYEEEE. There are 15 residues in the CDR3.

This chain uses TRBV5-1 with TRBJ2-7; 10 nucleotides line up with TRBD2. The CDR3 has 14 amino acids. CDR1 is SGHRS and CDR2 is YFSETQ in the germline V gene. Unmatched junction bases numbered 5, after V lost 4 bases and J lost 4 bases. The CDR3 here is CASSPPTSGYEQYF. CDR3 DNA sequence: TGCGCCAGCAGCCCACCGACTAGCGGGTACGAGCAGTACTTC.

This clone was recorded a few times. This chain links TRBV5-5 with TRBJ2-7; 8 positions agree with TRBD2. This CDR3 has 15 amino acids. In germline, CDR1 is SGHKS, CDR2 YYEKEE (reference sequence). Trimming removed 5 bases from V and 2 bases from J; junction bases left unmatched: 9. The CDR3 loop reads CASRPGLGKTYEQYF. DNA for the CDR3: TGTGCCAGCAGGCCGGGACTAGGGAAGACCTACGAGCAGTACTTC.

J is TRBJ1-2 and V is TRBV7-2, with a tentative D call TRBD1 (5 bases). There are 17 residues in the CDR3. The V gene's germline CDR1 is SGHTA and CDR2 FQGNSA. Trimming took 0 bases from V and 3 from J, leaving 17 bases between them. The CDR3 spells CASSLARQSWGDYGYTF. The CDR3 DNA sequence: TGTGCCAGCAGCTTAGCAAGACAGTCCTGGGGGGACTATGGCTACACCTTC. The full variable domain, with the rest looked up from reference TRBV7-2 and TRBJ1-2, is GAGVSQSPSNKVTEKGKDVELRCDPISGHTALYWYRQSLGQGLEFLIYFQGNSAPDKSGLPSDRFSAERTGGSVSTLTIQRTQQEDSAVYLCASSLARQSWGDYGYTFGSGTRLTVV.

The chain links TRBV18 to TRBJ1-1; no reliable D call. The CDR3 contains 13 residues. Trimming took off 4 bases at V and 2 bases at J, with 8 bases between the two ends. The germline V gene has CDR1 KGHSH and CDR2 LQKENI. For the CDR3, the DNA is TGTGCCAGCTCACGCAGAACCAACACTGAAGCTTTCTTT. Its protein is CASSRRTNTEAFF. The full variable domain, rest sourced from reference TRBV18 and TRBJ1-1, is NAGVMQNPRHLVRRRGQEARLRCSPMKGHSHVYWYRQLPEEGLKFMVYLQKENIIDESGMPKERFSAEFPKEGPSILRIQQVVRGDSAAYFCASSRRTNTEAFFGQGTRLTVV.

This chain joins TRBV6-5 and TRBJ1-1; 10 bases line up with TRBD1. The CDR3 has 15 residues. The V gene end was trimmed by 0 bases and the J gene end by 5 bases; junction bases not matched to a gene: 3. CDR1 MNHEY and CDR2 SVGAGI come from the germline V gene. CDR3 protein: CASSYSRTGGTEAFF. DNA for the CDR3: TGTGCCAGCAGTTACTCAAGGACAGGGGGGACTGAAGCTTTCTTT.

V and J are TRBV7-3 and TRBJ2-3, with TRBD1 matching 8 bases. The V gene end was trimmed by 5 bases and the J gene end by 4 bases; junction bases not matched to a gene: 8. The germline V gene encodes CDR1 SGHTA and CDR2 FQGTGA. This CDR3 is built from 15 residues. CDR3 in DNA: TGTGCCAGCAGCAGACAGGGGTACGGAGCAGATACGCAGTATTTT. Translating it yields CASSRQGYGADTQYF.

The chain joins TRBV28 to TRBJ1-2, with 7 positions matching TRBD1. The CDR3 has 15 amino acids. From germline, CDR1 is MDHEN and CDR2 SYDVKM. The V segment lost 6 bases and the J segment 0 bases; nucleotides outside the gene matches: 7. This CDR3 reads CASSPGGQTNYGYTF. CDR3 bases: TGTGCCAGCAGCCCAGGGGGACAGACTAACTATGGCTACACCTTC.

The chain is built from TRBV9 and TRBJ2-1, with D maybe TRBD2 (6 bases). The CDR3 sequence is 16 residues long. The germline CDR1 and CDR2 sequences are SGDLS and YYNGEE. Trimming removed 0 bases at V and 2 bases at J, with 12 bases between. The CDR3 spells CASSVVGGVTYNEQFF. The CDR3 bases are TGTGCCAGCAGCGTAGTCGGCGGGGTCACCTACAATGAGCAGTTCTTC.

This chain connects TRBV19 to TRBJ2-1; 11 positions agree with TRBD1. Germline V lookup: CDR1 LNHDA, CDR2 SQIVND (reference sequence). The CDR3 has 14 amino acids. The J segment lost 7 bases and the V segment lost 6 bases, leaving 5 bases of the junction unmatched. The CDR3 bases are TGTGCCAGTAGGCGGGACAGGGGGACGAATGAGCAGTTCTTC. It encodes CASRRDRGTNEQFF.

This clone was seen a single time. This chain joins TRBV18 and TRBJ2-1; 8 nucleotides agree with TRBD1. The ends lost 3 bases at V and 4 bases at J; junction bases unmatched: 5. The CDR3 consists of 15 residues. Per germline, CDR1 KGHSH and CDR2 LQKENI. CDR3 sequence (DNA): TGTGCCAGCTCACCGCTACAGGGGGAATACAATGAGCAGTTCTTC. This encodes CASSPLQGEYNEQFF.

The V call is TRBV6-5, the J call TRBJ1-1; TRBD1 agrees at 10 bases. The CDR3 has 15 residues. Germline values: CDR1 MNHEY, CDR2 SVGAGI. V was pared by 6 bases and J by 7 bases, with 11 bases of the junction left unmatched. The CDR3 spells CASRADRGPAGEAFF. In DNA form, the CDR3 reads TGTGCCAGCAGAGCCGACAGGGGGCCTGCTGGTGAAGCTTTCTTT.

This clone was seen a single time. V and J are TRBV7-2 and TRBJ1-5; 7 positions match TRBD1. V trimming: 2 bases; J trimming: 3 bases; junction bases outside the gene matches: 4. The CDR3 runs to 15 residues. Germline V gene lookup returns CDR1 SGHTA and CDR2 FQGNSA. CDR3: CASSLRGGVNQPQHF. The CDR3 coding sequence is TGTGCCAGCAGCTTAAGAGGGGGCGTCAATCAGCCCCAGCATTTT. The full variable domain, rest sourced from reference TRBV7-2 and TRBJ1-5, is GAGVSQSPSNKVTEKGKDVELRCDPISGHTALYWYRQSLGQGLEFLIYFQGNSAPDKSGLPSDRFSAERTGGSVSTLTIQRTQQEDSAVYLCASSLRGGVNQPQHFGDGTRLSIL.

This clone was observed a few times. The V gene is TRBV6-5, the J gene TRBJ2-7, with 7 bases that match TRBD1. V gave up 5 bases and J gave up 4 bases; unmatched junction bases: 11. Per the germline V gene, CDR1 is MNHEY and CDR2 is SVGAGI. The CDR3 spans 15 residues. CDR3 nucleotide sequence: TGTGCCAGCAGTCCTCGGGACAGCCGCAATTACGAGCAGTACTTC. It codes for CASSPRDSRNYEQYF.

The V call is TRBV19, the J call TRBJ1-6, with 7 bases matching TRBD1. This CDR3 is 15 amino acids long. V was clipped by 7 bases and J by 6 bases; unmatched bases: 9. Germline CDR1 and CDR2: LNHDA and SQIVND (reference sequence). This CDR3 is CASTPGGQTNSPLHF. The CDR3, as DNA: TGTGCCAGTACCCCAGGGGGACAGACTAATTCACCCCTCCACTTT.

J is TRBJ2-2 and V is TRBV29-1; 9 bases are a match to TRBD2. The V gene's germline CDR1 is SQVTM and CDR2 ANQGSEA. J was trimmed by 5 bases and V by 4 bases; bases with no gene match: 5. CDR3 length: 14 residues. CDR3 in DNA: TGCAGCGTTGGCGCTAGCGGGACTACCGGGGAGCTGTTTTTT. Translating gives CSVGASGTTGELFF.

This clone was observed once. The chain has TRBV11-3 and TRBJ2-1; perhaps TRBD2 as D (6 bases). The CDR3 extends over 15 amino acids. V was pared by 1 base and J by 7 bases, with 14 bases between. Per germline, CDR1 SGHNT and CDR2 YENEEA. CDR3 protein: CASSLGTTVANEQFF. CDR3 nucleotides: TGTGCCAGCAGCTTAGGGACTACGGTTGCGAATGAGCAGTTCTTC.